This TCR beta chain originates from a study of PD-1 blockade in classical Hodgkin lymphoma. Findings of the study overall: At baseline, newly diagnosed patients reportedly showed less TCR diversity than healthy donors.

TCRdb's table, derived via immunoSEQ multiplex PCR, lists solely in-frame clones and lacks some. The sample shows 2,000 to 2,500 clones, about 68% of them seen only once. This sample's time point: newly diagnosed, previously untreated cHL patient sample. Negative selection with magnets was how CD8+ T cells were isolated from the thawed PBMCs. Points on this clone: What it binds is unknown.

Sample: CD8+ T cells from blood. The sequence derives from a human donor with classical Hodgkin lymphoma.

The CDR3 DNA reads as TGCGCCAGCAGCAGATCGGGCCGAGGGAACACTGAAGCTTTCTTT. Translating it yields CASSRSGRGNTEAFF. The V and J genes are TRBV4-1 and TRBJ1-1; unclear D gene. CDR3 length: 15 amino acids. CDR1 MGHRA and CDR2 YSYEKL come from the germline V gene. V gave up 5 bases and J gave up 1 base, with 14 bases separating them.